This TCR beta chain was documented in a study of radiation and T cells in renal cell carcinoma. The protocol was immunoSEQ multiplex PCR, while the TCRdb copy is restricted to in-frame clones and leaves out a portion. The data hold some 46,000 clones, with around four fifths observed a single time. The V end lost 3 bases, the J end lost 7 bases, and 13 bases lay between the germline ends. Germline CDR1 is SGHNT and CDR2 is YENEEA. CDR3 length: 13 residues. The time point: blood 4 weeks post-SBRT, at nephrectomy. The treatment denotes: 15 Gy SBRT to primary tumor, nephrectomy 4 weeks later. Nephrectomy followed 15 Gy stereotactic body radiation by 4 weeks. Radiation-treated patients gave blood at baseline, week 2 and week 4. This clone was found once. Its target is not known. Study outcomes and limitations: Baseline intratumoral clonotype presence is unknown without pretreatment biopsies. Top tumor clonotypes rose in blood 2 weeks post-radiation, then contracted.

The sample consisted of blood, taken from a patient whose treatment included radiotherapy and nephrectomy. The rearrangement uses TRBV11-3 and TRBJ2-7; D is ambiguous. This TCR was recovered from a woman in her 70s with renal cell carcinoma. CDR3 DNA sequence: TGTGCCAGCAGCTTCTTTCCCGAAGGGGAGCAGTACTTC. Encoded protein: CASSFFPEGEQYF.